A single T cell receptor (beta chain) is shown here with its context. Antigen: not known. Assay used: immunoSEQ multiplex PCR; TCRdb lists only in-frame clones, some missing. The repertoire consists of more than 45,000 clones, with 88% occurring once and the leading ten covering more than 5.5%. The CDR3 consists of 16 residues. Trimming cost V 4 bases and J 4 bases; bases outside gene matches: 5. CDR1 is SGDLS, CDR2 YYNGEE, per germline. This entry is derived from a study of a mutant IDH1 vaccine in newly diagnosed glioma. Looking at the study overall: Vaccinations were initiated 4-6 weeks following radiotherapy alone, or were given together with temozolomide cycles.

The time point is: week 35, safety follow-up. Every vaccination contained 300 ug of the mutant IDH1 20-mer peptide and was paired with topical imiquimod. Eight vaccine doses were administered to patients at weeks 1, 3, 5, 7, 11, 15, 19 and 23. The sequencing used PBMCs, collected from a glioma patient whose treatment included an IDH1 peptide vaccine. The TCR originated in a woman aged 35 to 49 with glioma. This sequence joins TRBV9 and TRBJ2-3; 14 nucleotides align to TRBD2. DNA for the CDR3: TGTGCCAGCAGCCCGGGGACTAGCGGGGGAGCAGATACGCAGTATTTT. Its protein product is CASSPGTSGGADTQYF.